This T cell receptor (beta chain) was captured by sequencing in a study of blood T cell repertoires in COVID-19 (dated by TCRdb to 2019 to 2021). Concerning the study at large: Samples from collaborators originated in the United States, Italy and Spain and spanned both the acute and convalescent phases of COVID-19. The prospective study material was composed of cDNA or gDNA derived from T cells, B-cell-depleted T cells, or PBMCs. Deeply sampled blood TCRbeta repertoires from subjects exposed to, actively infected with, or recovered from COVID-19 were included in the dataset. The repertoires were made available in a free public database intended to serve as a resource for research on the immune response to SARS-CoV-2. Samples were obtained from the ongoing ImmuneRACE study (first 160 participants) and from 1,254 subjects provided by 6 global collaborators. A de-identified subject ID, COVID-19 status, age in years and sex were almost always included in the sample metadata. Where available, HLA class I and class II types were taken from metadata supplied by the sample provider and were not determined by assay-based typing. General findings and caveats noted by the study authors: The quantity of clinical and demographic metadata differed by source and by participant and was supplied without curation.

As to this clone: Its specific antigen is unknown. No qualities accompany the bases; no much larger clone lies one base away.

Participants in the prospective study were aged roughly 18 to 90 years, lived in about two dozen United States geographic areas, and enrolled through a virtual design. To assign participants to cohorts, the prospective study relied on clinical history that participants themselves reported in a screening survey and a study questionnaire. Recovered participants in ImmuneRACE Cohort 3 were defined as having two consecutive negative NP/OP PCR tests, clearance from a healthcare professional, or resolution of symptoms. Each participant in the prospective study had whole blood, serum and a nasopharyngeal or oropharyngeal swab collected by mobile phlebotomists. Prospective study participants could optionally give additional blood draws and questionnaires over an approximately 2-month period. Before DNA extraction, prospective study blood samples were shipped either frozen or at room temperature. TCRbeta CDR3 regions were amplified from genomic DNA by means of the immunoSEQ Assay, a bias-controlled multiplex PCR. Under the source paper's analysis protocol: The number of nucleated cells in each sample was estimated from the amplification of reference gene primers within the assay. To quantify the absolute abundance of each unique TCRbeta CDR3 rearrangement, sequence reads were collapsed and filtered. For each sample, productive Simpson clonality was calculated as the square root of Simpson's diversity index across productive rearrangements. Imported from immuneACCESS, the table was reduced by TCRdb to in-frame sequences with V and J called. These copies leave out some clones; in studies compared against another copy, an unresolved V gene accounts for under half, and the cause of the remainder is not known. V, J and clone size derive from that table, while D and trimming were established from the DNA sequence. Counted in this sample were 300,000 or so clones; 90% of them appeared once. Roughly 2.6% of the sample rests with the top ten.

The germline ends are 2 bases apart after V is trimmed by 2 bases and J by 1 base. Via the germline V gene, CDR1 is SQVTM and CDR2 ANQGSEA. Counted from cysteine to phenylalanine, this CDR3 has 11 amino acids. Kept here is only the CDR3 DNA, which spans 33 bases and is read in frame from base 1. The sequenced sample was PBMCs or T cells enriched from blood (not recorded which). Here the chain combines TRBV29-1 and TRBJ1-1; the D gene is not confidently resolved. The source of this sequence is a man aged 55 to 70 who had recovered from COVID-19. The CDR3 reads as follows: CSVEQNTEAFF. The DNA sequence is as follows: TGCAGCGTTGAACAGAACACTGAAGCTTTCTTT.